Below, one TCR beta chain is given with its context. Its cognate antigen is unknown. This CDR3 spans 16 amino acids. The germline gives CDR1 SEHNR, CDR2 FQNEAQ (reference sequence). V was cut by 4 bases and J by 4 bases, with 19 bases left in between. From RNA transcripts, TCR beta CDR3 regions were amplified. Primed by the HTBI set, a first-round RT-PCR was run on the TCR CDR3. TCRdb processed the multiplex PCR reads anew with MiXCR; each CDR3 protein has one entry. This repertoire shows 50,000 to 60,000 distinct CDR3 sequences, less than 60% found once; its top ten account for just over 9%. The data derive from a study of T cells in Graves' hyperthyroidism and ophthalmopathy. General study results and limits: The model's output predicted ophthalmopathy at a median of 6.5 months prior to onset.

The receptor was isolated from a woman aged 50 to 60 with Graves' ophthalmopathy. V is TRBV7-9 and J is TRBJ2-5; D may match TRBD1 or TRBD2 (7 bases each). The sequenced sample consisted of blood. CDR3: CASSSAKTGRVETQYF. CDR3 coding DNA: TGTGCCAGCAGCTCAGCCAAGACAGGGAGGGTAGAGACCCAGTACTTC.